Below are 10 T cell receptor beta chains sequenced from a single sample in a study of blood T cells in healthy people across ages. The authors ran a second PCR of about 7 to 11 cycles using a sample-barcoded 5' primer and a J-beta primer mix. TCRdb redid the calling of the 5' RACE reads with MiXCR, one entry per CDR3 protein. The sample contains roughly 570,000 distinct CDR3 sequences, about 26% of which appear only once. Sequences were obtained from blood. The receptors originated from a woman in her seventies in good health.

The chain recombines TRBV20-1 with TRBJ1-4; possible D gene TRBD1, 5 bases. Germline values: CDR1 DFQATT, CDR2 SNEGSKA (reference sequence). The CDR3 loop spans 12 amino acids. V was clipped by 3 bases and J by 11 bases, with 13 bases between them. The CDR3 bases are TGCAGTGCTAGTTGGGGGGGGAGGAAACTGTTTTTT. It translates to CSASWGGRKLFF.

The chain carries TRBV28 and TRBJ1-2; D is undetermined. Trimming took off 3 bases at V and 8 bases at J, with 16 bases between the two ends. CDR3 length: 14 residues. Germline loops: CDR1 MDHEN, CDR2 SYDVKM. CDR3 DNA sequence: TGTGCCAGCAGTTTCATCAGCGGGCAGGACGGCTACACCTTC. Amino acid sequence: CASSFISGQDGYTF.

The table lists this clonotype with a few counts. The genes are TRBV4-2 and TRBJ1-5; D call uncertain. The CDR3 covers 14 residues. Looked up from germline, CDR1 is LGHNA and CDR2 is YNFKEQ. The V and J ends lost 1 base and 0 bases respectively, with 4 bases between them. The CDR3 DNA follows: TGTGCCAGCAGCCAAGGGGATAGCAATCAGCCCCAGCATTTT. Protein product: CASSQGDSNQPQHF.

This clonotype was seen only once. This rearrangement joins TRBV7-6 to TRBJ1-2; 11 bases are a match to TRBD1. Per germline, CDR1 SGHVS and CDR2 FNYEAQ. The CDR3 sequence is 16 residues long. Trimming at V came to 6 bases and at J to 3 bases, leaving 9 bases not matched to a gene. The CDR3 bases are TGTGCCAGCAGACAAATGGACAGGGGGCGCGACTATGGCTACACCTTC. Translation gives CASRQMDRGRDYGYTF. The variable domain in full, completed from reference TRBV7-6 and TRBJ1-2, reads GAGVSQSPRYKVTKRGQDVALRCDPISGHVSLYWYRQALGQGPEFLTYFNYEAQQDKSGLPNDRFSAERPEGSISTLTIQRTEQRDSAMYRCASRQMDRGRDYGYTFGSGTRLTVV.

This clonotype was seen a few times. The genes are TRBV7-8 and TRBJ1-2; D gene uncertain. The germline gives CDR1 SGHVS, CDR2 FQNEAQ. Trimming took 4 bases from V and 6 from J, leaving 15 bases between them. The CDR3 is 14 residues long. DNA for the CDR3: TGTGCCAGCAGCTCCGGCCGGACCGGGAATGGCTACACCTTC. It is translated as CASSSGRTGNGYTF.

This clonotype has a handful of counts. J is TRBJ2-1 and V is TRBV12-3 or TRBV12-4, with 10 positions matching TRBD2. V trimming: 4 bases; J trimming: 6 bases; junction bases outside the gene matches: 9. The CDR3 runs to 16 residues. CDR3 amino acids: CASSWSGGARGNEQFF. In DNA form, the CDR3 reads TGTGCCAGCAGTTGGAGCGGGGGGGCCCGAGGCAATGAGCAGTTCTTC.

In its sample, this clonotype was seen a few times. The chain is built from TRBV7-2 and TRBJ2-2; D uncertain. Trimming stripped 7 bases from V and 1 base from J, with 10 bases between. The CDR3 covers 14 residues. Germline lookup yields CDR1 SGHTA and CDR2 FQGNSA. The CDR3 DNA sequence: TGTGCCAGCACTCAACTACTGAACACCGGGGAGCTGTTTTTT. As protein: CASTQLLNTGELFF.

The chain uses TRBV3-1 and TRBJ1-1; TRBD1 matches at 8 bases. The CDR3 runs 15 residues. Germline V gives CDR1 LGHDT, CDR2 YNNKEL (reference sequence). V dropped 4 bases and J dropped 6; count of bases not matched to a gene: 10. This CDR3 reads CASSPFTSDRAEAFF. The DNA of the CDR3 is TGTGCCAGCAGCCCCTTTACCTCGGACAGGGCTGAAGCTTTCTTT.

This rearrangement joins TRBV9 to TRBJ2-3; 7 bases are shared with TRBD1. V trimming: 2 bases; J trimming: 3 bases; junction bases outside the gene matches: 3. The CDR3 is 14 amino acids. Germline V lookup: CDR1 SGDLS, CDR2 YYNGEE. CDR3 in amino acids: CASSVQTGTDTQYF. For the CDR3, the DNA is TGTGCCAGCAGCGTCCAGACAGGGACAGATACGCAGTATTTT.

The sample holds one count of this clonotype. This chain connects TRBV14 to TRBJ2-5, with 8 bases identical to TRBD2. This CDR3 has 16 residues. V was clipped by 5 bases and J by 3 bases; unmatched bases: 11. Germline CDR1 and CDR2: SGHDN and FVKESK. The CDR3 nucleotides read TGTGCCAGCAGCAGGACTAGCAACCCTTTGGAAGAGACCCAGTACTTC. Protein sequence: CASSRTSNPLEETQYF.